The text below deals with one TCR beta chain. Its antigen is not identified. Germline V gene lookup returns CDR1 LNHDA and CDR2 SQIVND (reference sequence). The CDR3 totals 15 residues. Trimming removed 5 bases from V and 5 bases from J, with 16 bases in between. This sample was included in a study of cytotoxic CD8 clonotypes in ibrutinib-treated CLL. For the study at large: Timing of response sample collection was a median around eleven months after treatment start, with a range of 6 to 36.

Clones were sequenced by immunoSEQ multiplex PCR, and TCRdb holds only the in-frame ones, with some missing. The data show about 160,000 clones, with 70% to 90% seen just once and 3% to 3.5% held by the top ten. Study-wide findings and caveats: Clonotypes that were public were uncommon, and they contracted or stayed stable on treatment.

The input for sequencing was PBMCs, taken at disease progression, from a patient treated with ibrutinib. The genes are TRBV19 and TRBJ1-3, with a possible D match to TRBD1 (6 bases). The source is a human donor with chronic lymphocytic leukemia. The CDR3 reads CASSEGGTRRNTIYF. CDR3 coding DNA: TGTGCCAGTAGTGAGGGGGGCACGAGAAGAAACACCATATATTTT.